This TCR beta chain was obtained from a study of blood T cells in healthy people across ages. Study-wide results and caveats: One million T cells yielded diversity estimates that were considered underestimates.

Primers used in a second PCR of about 6 to 11 cycles were a sample-barcoded 5' primer and a J-beta primer mix. Each of the samples gave a minimum of 2.5 million paired-end reads that contained CDR3. TCRdb re-derived calls from the 5' RACE reads in MiXCR, one entry per CDR3 protein. The table has more than 650,000 distinct CDR3 sequences, about 53% seen once. On this clonotype: Its antigen is as yet unknown.

There are 17 residues in the CDR3. The origin of this receptor is a man older than 75 in good health. The chain uses TRBV21-1 and TRBJ2-3; TRBD2 was called by the table and not checked on the DNA. TRBV21-1 is a pseudogene. The sequenced material came from blood. The CDR3 spells CASSKERLAGDHRYAYF. In DNA, the CDR3 is TGTGCCAGCAGCAAAGAGCGGCTAGCGGGGGACCACAGATACGCGTATTTT.